This T cell receptor beta chain was recorded in a study of long-term antiretroviral therapy in people with HIV (dated by TCRdb to 2021 to 2024). In the study overall: Collection of the earliest samples took place about a decade ahead of the 2015 WHO recommendation for immediate ART, at a time when ART was typically delayed until CD4 counts fell. A retrospective serial study tested whether ART initiation and durable HIV suppression were associated with changes in peripheral blood TRB repertoire composition and diversity. From 30 adults with confirmed HIV infection, the cohort provided over 150 cryopreserved PBMC samples, gathered serially across a mean of around 6 years (range 1-12). Of the roughly 31 participants with HIV, approximately twelve were female. No cross-contamination during QIAcube processing was shown when test extractions of a monoclonal T-cell line were performed alongside some 33 polyclonal samples.

Comment on this clone: Its target antigen remains unknown. No base quality values were provided; no much bigger clone lies one nucleotide off.

Inclusion was restricted to participants for whom at least one PBMC sample before ART initiation and at least two post-ART samples were available. Treatment was received in the United States of America by all participants with HIV. Before DNA extraction, cryopreserved samples of about 0.95-11 million PBMC were thawed and then washed. At the time of the earliest PBMC sample, participants with HIV were aged between roughly 23 and 60 years. PBMC samples were contributed by each participant from 1-4 timepoints before ART initiation and 2-8 timepoints after ART initiation, with a median of 7 samples. For every participant, serial HIV viral load, CD4+ T-cell count, ART history and demographic data were obtained. A Qiagen kit on a QIAcube was used to extract genomic DNA from unsorted PBMC, with samples processed in batches of 12. Sequencing of the TRB variable region was done with the immunoSEQ hsTCRB v3.0 assay at survey level resolution. The targeted TRB sequencing depth was about 40,000-55,000 T-cell genomes per sample. Pooled TRB libraries were sequenced on an Illumina MiSeq with a v3 150-cycle kit. The paper's data handling went like this. Repertoire analysis was run in R within a reproducible Nextflow workflow that covered QC, data transformation and analysis. Custom analyses were implemented in LymphoSeq2, an R package for AIRR-Seq data exploration. A few samples that produced fewer than 5000 total TRB sequences were removed, so 200 or so HIV repertoires were analyzed. Of the 188 retained HIV repertoires, over 55 were collected before and more than 120 after ART initiation. Repertoires were downsampled to 5000 TRB nucleotide sequences, with summary statistics averaged over 100 downsampling iterations. Only TRB sequences with CDR3 regions of at least seven amino acids were retained for analysis. A Shannon entropy-derived clonality score and the Gini coefficient were used to measure diversity. In the repertoire networks, any two of the top 5000 CDR3 amino acid sequences were linked whenever the two sequences differed by an edit distance of one. For TRB CDR3 amino acid sequences, GLIPH2 was used to predict antigen specificity groups and MHC restriction. CDR3 amino acid sequences were matched against VDJdb and McPAS-TCR to flag known CMV, EBV, HIV or tissue antigen associations. Pre-ART, post-ART and control groups were compared with Wilcoxon signed-rank tests and Holm-Bonferroni correction. The table was pulled from immuneACCESS by TCRdb, which kept in-frame rearrangements only. Such tables lose some clones; where checked, under half of the loss comes from unresolved V genes, and the rest has no known cause. For V, J and clone size, that table is used; D and trimming come from the DNA. This sample is represented by about 39,000 clones; approximately 85% of them were singletons. The ten largest make up 5.5% to 6.5% of the sample.

From cysteine to phenylalanine, the CDR3 is 14 amino acids long. Left in the record is the CDR3 DNA by itself, 42 bases read in frame from the first base. Trimming costs V 6 bases and J 5 bases, and their ends lie 16 bases apart. The germline V gene sets CDR1 to SNHLY and CDR2 to FYNNEI. The paper's findings and limits, for the study overall: ART initiation was associated with a significant increase in TRB diversity, but diversity stayed significantly below transplant donor controls even after long-term ART. Samples dated from the mid-2000s to the late 2010s, and the ART regimens used may be less effective than current ones. At every time point, the repertoire was dominated by expanded TRB clones first identified before ART initiation, although this dominance fluctuated and, in many PLHIV, declined after ART. Narrower CDR3 length ranges were observed in HIV repertoires than in controls, and an antigen-experienced repertoire with only a slight naive shift after ART was suggested by the network structure. Because cell numbers in pre-ART samples were limited, unsorted PBMC were profiled instead of sorted CD4+ and CD8+ T cells. Owing to limited PBMC availability, only the TCR beta chain was sequenced, without alpha chain pairing. Inferences about post-ART repertoire changes were limited because no data were available on ART adherence, viral resistance or therapy changes.

The receptor's source is a woman aged 45-65 years with HIV. Recombination connected TRBV2 to TRBJ2-5, with a tentative D call of TRBD1 or TRBD2, each matching 5 bases. This specimen consisted of unsorted PBMCs, obtained 3.1 years after starting antiretroviral therapy. The CDR3 region has the sequence CASRGPHRAETQYF. The bases read TGTGCCAGCAGGGGACCTCACCGAGCGGAGACCCAGTACTTC.